This TCR beta chain derives from a study of blood T cell repertoires in COVID-19. The wider study: Donors in the United States, Italy and Spain gave samples during acute or convalescent COVID-19. Sources were T cells, B-cell-depleted T cells, or PBMCs; the material itself was cDNA or gDNA.

The authors' processing: Scientists estimated how many nucleated cells there were by amplifying reference gene primers. Method: immunoSEQ multiplex PCR; TCRdb's copy keeps in-frame clones and lacks some. For V, J and clone size, that table is used; D and trimming come from the DNA. This table holds over 30,000 clones, around 77% found once. Losses at the gene ends were 4 bases for V and 1 base for J; bases not matched to a gene: 9. The CDR3 is made up of 17 amino acids. CDR1 and CDR2 (germline): LGHNA, YNFKEQ. The source of this sequence is a human donor in a cohort sampled during active COVID-19. The sequenced material came from peripheral blood. The gene calls are TRBV4-2 and TRBJ1-4, with 7 positions matching TRBD1. CDR3 nucleotide sequence: TGTGCCAGCAGCCGCAAACCCACAGGGGAAACTAATGAAAAACTGTTTTTT. Encoded protein: CASSRKPTGETNEKLFF.